A few counts support the clone carrying this T cell receptor (beta chain). The antigen is unknown. Germline loops: CDR1 LNHDA, CDR2 SQIVND (reference sequence). V was shortened by 3 bases and J by 0 bases, with 10 bases between the two germline ends. This CDR3 has 15 amino acids. This sample is part of a study of T cells in Graves' hyperthyroidism and ophthalmopathy. General study points: The model made its ophthalmopathy prediction, and onset followed a median about 5.9 months later.

Inclusion characteristics of ophthalmopathy patients comprised a Clinical Activity Score of at least 3, a NOSPECS grade of at least 4, and duration under 3 months. The source material, RNA transcripts, was used to amplify TCR beta CDR3 regions. An initial round of RT-PCR targeting the TCR CDR3 relied on the HTBI primer set. From the multiplex PCR reads, TCRdb called clonotypes with MiXCR, one entry per CDR3 protein. The data hold some 350,000 distinct CDR3 sequences, with approximately 14% observed a single time. The sequence was collected from a woman aged 60-75 years with Graves' ophthalmopathy. This rearrangement joins TRBV19 to TRBJ2-3, with TRBD1 as a possible D gene (6 bases). Sequences were obtained from blood. CDR3 residues: CASSMGAISTDTQYF. In nucleotides, the CDR3 is TGTGCCAGTAGTATGGGGGCGATTAGCACAGATACGCAGTATTTT.